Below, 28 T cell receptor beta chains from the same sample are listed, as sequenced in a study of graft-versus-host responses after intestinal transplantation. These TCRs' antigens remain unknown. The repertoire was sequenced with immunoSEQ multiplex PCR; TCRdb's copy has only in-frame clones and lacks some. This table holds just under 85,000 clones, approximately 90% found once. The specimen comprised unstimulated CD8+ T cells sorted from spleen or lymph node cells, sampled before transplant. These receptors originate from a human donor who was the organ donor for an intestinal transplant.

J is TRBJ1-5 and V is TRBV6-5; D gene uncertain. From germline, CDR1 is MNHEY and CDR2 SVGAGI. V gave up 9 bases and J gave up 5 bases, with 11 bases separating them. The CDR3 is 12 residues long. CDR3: CARGRKYQPQHF. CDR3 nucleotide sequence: TGTGCCAGAGGACGTAAATATCAGCCCCAGCATTTT.

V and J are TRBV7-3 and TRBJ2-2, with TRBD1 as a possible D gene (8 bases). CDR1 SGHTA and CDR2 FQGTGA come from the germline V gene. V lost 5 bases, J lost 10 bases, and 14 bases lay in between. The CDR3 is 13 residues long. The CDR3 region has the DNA TGTGCCAGCAGCCTCACAGGGGGGGCGGAGCTGTTTTTT. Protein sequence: CASSLTGGAELFF.

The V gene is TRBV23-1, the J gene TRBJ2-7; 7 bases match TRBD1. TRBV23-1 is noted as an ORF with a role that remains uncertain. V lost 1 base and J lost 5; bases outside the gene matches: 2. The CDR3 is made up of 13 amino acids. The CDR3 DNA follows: TGCGCCAGCAGTCAATGCCAGGGGGACGAGCAGTACTTC. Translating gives CASSQCQGDEQYF.

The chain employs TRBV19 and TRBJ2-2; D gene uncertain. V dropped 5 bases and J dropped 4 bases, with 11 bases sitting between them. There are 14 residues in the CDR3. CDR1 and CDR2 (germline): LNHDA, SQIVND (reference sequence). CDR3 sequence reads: CASSWGWGTGELFF. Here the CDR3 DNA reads TGTGCCAGTAGTTGGGGATGGGGCACCGGGGAGCTGTTTTTT.

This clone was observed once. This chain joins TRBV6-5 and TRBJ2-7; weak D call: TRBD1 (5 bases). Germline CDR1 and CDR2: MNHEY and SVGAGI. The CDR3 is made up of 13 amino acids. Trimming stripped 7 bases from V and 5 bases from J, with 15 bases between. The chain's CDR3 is CASTTSQGHEQYF. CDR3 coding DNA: TGTGCCAGCACAACGAGCCAGGGCCACGAGCAGTACTTC.

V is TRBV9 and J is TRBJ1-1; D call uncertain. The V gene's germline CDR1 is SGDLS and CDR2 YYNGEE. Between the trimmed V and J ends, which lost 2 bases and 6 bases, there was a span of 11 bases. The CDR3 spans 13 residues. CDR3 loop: CASSVFLGSEAFF. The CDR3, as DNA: TGTGCCAGCAGCGTGTTTCTAGGCTCTGAAGCTTTCTTT.

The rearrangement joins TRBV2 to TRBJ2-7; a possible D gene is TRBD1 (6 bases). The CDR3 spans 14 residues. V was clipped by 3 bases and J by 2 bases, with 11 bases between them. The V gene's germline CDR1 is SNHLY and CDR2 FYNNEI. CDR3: CASSEGQLAYEQYF. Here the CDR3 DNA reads TGTGCCAGCAGTGAGGGACAACTAGCCTACGAGCAGTACTTC.

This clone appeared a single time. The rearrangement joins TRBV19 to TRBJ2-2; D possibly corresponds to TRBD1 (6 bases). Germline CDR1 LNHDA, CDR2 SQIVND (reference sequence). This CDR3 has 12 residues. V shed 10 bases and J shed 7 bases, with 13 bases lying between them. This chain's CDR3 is CATHKGDGELFF. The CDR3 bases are TGTGCCACCCATAAGGGGGACGGGGAGCTGTTTTTT.

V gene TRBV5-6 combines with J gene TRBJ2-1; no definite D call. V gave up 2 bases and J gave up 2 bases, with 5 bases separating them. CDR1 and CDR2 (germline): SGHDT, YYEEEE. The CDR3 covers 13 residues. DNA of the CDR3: TGTGCCAGCAGCTTAGGTACCTACAATGAGCAGTTCTTC. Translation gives CASSLGTYNEQFF.

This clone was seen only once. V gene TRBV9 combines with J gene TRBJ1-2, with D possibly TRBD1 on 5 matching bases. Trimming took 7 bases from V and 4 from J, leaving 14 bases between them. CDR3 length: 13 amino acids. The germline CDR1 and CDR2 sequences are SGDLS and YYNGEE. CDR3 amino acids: CASGTQGGYGYTF. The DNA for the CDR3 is TGTGCCAGCGGGACCCAAGGAGGCTATGGCTACACCTTC.

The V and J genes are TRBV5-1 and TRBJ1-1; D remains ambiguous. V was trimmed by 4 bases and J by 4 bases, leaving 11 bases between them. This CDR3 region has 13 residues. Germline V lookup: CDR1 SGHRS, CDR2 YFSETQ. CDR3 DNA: TGCGCCAGCAGCCAGAGCGAACTCACTGAAGCTTTCTTT. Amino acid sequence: CASSQSELTEAFF.

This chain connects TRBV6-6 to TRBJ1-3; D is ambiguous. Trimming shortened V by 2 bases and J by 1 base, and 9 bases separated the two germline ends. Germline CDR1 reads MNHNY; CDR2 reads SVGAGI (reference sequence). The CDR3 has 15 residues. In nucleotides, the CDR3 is TGTGCCAGCAGTTACCTAGACGGATCTGGAAACACCATATATTTT. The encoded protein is CASSYLDGSGNTIYF.

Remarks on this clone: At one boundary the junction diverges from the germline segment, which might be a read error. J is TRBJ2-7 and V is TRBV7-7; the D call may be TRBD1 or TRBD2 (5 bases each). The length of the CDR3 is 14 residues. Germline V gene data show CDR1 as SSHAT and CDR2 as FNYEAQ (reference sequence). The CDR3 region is CASSPRDASYEQYF. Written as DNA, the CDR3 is TGTGCTAGCAGCCCTCGGGACGCGTCCTACGAGCAGTACTTC.

For the CDR3, the DNA is TGTGCCAGCAGCGTATCAGGCTCTGGAAACACCATATATTTT. Translation gives CASSVSGSGNTIYF. The rearrangement joins TRBV9 to TRBJ1-3, with unresolved D. With 1 base removed from V and 0 bases from J, the gap between germline ends came to 5 bases. This CDR3 contains 14 residues. Germline assignment: CDR1 SGDLS and CDR2 YYNGEE.

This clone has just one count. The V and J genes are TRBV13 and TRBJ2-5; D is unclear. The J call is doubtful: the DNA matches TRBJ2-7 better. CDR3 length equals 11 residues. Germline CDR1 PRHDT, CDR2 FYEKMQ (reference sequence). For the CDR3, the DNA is TGTGCCAGCAGTCATTCCTACGAGCAGTACTTC. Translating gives CASSHSYEQYF.

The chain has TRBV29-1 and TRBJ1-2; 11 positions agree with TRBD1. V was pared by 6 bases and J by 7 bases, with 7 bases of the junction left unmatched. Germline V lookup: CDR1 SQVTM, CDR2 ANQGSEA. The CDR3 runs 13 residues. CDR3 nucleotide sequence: TGCAGCGTCCTTCCGGACAGGGGGCTTGGCTACACCTTC. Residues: CSVLPDRGLGYTF.

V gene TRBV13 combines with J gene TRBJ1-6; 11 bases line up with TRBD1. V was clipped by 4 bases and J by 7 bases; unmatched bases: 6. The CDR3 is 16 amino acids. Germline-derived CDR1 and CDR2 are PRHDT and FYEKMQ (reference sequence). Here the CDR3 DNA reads TGTGCCAGCAGCTCTGGCCGGACAGGGGGCAATTCACCCCTCCACTTT. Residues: CASSSGRTGGNSPLHF.

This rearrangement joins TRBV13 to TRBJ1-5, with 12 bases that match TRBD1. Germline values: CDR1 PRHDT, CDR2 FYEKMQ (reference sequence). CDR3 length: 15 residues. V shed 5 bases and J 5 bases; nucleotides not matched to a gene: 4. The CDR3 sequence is CASSAGQGADQPQHF. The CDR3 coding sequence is TGTGCCAGCAGCGCGGGACAGGGGGCCGATCAGCCCCAGCATTTT.

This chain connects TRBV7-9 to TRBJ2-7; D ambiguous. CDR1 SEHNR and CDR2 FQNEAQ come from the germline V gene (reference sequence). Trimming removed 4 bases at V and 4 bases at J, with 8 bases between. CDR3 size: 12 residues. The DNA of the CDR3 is TGTGCCAGCAGCTCCGCACCTTACGAGCAGTACTTC. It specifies CASSSAPYEQYF.

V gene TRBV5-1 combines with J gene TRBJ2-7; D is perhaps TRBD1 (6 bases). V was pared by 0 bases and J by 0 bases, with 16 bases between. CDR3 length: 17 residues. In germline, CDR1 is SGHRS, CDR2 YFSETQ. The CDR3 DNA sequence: TGCGCCAGCAGCTTGGGGCCCGGGACACTAAGCTCCTACGAGCAGTACTTC. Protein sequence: CASSLGPGTLSSYEQYF. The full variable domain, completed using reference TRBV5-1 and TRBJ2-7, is KAGVTQTPRYLIKTRGQQVTLSCSPISGHRSVSWYQQTPGQGLQFLFEYFSETQRNKGNFPGRFSGRQFSNSRSEMNVSTLELGDSALYLCASSLGPGTLSSYEQYFGPGTRLTVT.

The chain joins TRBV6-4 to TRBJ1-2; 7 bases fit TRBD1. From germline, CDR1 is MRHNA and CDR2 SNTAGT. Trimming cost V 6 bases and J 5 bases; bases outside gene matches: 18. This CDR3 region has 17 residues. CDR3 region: CASSPSGKGAYSYGYTF. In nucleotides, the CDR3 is TGTGCCAGCAGCCCCTCCGGAAAGGGGGCGTATTCTTATGGCTACACCTTC.

CDR3 protein: CAWSVSGPSDIQYF. CDR3 DNA sequence: TGTGCCTGGAGTGTGTCAGGCCCCTCCGACATTCAGTACTTC. V is TRBV30 and J is TRBJ2-4; D not resolved. The CDR3 runs to 14 residues. Germline V lookup: CDR1 GTSNPN, CDR2 SVGIG (reference sequence). Trimming removed 0 bases from V and 8 bases from J, with 14 bases in between.

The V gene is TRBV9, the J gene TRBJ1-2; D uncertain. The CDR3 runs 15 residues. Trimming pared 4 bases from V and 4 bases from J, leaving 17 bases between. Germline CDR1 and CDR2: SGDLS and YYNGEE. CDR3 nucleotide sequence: TGTGCCAGCAGCCCGGCACAAGAGTTGGTCTATGGCTACACCTTC. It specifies CASSPAQELVYGYTF.

CDR3 protein: CASSLTVNTEAFF. In DNA, the CDR3 is TGTGCCAGCAGCTTGACGGTGAACACTGAAGCTTTCTTT. The chain couples TRBV7-9 to TRBJ1-1, with no clear D. This CDR3 comprises 13 residues. Germline V lookup: CDR1 SEHNR, CDR2 FQNEAQ (reference sequence). Trimming took off 3 bases at V and 0 bases at J, with 5 bases between the two ends.

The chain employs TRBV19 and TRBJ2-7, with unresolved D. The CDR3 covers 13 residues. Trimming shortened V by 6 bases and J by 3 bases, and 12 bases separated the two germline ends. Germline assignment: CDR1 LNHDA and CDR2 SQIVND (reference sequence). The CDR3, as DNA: TGTGCCAGTAGCACCGACGCTTACTACGAGCAGTACTTC. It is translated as CASSTDAYYEQYF.

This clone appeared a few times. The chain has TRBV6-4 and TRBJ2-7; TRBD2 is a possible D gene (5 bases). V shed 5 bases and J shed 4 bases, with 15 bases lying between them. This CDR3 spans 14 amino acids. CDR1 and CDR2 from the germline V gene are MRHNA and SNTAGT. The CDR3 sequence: CASSYGPGKYEQYF. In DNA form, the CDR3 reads TGTGCCAGCAGTTATGGGCCCGGGAAATACGAGCAGTACTTC.

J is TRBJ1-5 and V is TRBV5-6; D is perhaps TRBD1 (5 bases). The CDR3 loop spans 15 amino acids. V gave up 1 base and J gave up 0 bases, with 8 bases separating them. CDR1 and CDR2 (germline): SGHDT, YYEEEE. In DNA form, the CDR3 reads TGTGCCAGCAGCTTGCAGGGTAATAGCAATCAGCCCCAGCATTTT. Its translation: CASSLQGNSNQPQHF.

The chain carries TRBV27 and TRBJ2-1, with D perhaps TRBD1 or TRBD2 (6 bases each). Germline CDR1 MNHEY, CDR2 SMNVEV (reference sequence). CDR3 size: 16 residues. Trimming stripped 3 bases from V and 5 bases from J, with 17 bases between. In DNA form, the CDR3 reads TGTGCCAGCAGTTTGATCTTGGTAGGGGGGCACAATGAGCAGTTCTTC. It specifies CASSLILVGGHNEQFF.